This entry concerns a single TCR beta chain. The sample comes from a study of CD8+ T cells in alopecia areata. cDNA prepared by RNA extraction and subsequent reverse transcription served as the template for sequencing. TCRdb keeps only in-frame clones here, not all; method: immunoSEQ multiplex PCR. The table has some 240,000 clones, 50% to 70% seen once; the top ten hold around 0.46%. Sample: CD4+ T cells sorted from blood, taken at week 0. The source is a human donor with alopecia areata.

CDR3 region: CASSAPLQGDYGYTF. In nucleotides, the CDR3 is TGTGCCAGCAGCGCTCCGCTCCAGGGCGACTATGGCTACACCTTC. The chain uses TRBV9 and TRBJ1-2, with D possibly matching TRBD1 (5 bases). V lost 3 bases, J lost 3 bases, and 15 bases lay in between. Germline CDR1 reads SGDLS; CDR2 reads YYNGEE. The CDR3 runs 15 residues.